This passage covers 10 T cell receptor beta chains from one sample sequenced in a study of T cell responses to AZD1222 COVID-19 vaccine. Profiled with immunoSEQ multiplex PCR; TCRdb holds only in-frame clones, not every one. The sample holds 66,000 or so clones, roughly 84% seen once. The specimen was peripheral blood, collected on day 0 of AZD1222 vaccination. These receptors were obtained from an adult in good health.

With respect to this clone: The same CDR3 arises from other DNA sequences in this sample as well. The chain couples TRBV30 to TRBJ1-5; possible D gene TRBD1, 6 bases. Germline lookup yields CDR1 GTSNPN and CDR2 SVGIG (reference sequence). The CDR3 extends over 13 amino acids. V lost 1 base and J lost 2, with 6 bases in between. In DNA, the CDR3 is TGTGCCTGGAGTGGACAGGGCAATCAGCCCCAGCATTTT. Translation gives CAWSGQGNQPQHF. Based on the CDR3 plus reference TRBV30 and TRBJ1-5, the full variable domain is SQTIHQWPATLVQPVGSPLSLECTVEGTSNPNLYWYRQAAGRGLQLLFYSVGIGQISSEVPQNLSASRPQDRQFILSSKKLLLSDSGFYLCAWSGQGNQPQHFGDGTRLSIL.

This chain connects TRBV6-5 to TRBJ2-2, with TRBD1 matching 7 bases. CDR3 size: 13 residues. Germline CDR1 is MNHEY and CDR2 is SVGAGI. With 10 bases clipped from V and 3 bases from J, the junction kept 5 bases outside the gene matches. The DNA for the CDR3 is TGTGCCACCTTCGGGACAGACACCGGGGAGCTGTTTTTT. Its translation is CATFGTDTGELFF.

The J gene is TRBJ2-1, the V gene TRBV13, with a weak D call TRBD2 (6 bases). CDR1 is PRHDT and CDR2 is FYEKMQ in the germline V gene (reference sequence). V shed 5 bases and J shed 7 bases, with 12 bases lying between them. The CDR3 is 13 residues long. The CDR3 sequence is CASSISRGNEQFF. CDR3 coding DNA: TGTGCCAGCAGCATTAGCCGGGGGAATGAGCAGTTCTTC.

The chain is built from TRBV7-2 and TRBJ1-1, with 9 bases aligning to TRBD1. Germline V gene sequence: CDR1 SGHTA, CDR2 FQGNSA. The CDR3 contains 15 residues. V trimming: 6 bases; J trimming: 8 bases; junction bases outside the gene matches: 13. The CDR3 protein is CASSPGLPGQGEAFF. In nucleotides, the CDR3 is TGTGCCAGCAGTCCAGGACTGCCGGGACAGGGCGAAGCTTTCTTT.

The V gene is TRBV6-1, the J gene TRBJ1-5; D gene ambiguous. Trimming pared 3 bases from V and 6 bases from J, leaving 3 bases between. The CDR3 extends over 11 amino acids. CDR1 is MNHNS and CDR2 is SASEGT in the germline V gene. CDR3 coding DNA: TGTGCCAGCAGTGAGTTTCAGCCCCAGCATTTT. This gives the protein CASSEFQPQHF.

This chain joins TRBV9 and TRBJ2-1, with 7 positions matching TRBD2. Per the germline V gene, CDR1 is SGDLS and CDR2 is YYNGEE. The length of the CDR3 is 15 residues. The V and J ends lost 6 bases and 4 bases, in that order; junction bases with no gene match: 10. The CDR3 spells CASNPYGGTYNEQFF. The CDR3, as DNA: TGTGCCAGCAACCCATACGGGGGGACTTACAATGAGCAGTTCTTC.

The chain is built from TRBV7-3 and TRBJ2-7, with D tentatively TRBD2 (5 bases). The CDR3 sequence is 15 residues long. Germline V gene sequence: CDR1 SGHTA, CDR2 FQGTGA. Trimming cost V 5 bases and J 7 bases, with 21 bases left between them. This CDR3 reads CASSLGPGEQTEQYF. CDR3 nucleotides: TGTGCCAGCAGCCTGGGTCCCGGGGAACAGACAGAGCAGTACTTC.

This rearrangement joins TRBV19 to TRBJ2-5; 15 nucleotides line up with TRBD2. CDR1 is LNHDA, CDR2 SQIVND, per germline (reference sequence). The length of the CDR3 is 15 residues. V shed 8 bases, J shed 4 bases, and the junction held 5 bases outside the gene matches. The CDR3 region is CASAMGLAGGETQYF. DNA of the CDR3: TGTGCCAGTGCTATGGGACTAGCGGGAGGAGAGACCCAGTACTTC.

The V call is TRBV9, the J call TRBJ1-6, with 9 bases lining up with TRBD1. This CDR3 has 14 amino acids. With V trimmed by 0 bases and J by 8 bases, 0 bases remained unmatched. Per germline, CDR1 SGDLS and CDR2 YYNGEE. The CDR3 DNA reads TGTGCCAGCAGCGTAGGGACAGGGGATTCACCCCTCCACTTT. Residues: CASSVGTGDSPLHF.

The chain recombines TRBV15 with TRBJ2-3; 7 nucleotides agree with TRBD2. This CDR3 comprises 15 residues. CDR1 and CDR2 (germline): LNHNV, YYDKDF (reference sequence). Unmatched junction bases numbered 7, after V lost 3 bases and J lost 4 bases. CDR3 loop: CATSRAAGAPDTQYF. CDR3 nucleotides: TGTGCCACCAGCAGGGCGGCGGGAGCGCCAGATACGCAGTATTTT.